Given below is one T cell receptor (beta chain) in context. The CDR3 runs to 15 residues. Germline CDR1 MNHNS, CDR2 SASEGT. V lost 3 bases and J 3 bases, leaving 14 bases between the germline ends. As processed by the authors: Reference gene primer amplification in the assay estimated nucleated cell counts. Using immunoSEQ multiplex PCR, the repertoire was profiled, and TCRdb retains in-frame clones only, with some absent. The V and J calls and clone size come from that table; D and trimming were worked out from the DNA. In the table there are 120,000 or so clones, 81% of which are singletons. Patients of the Seattle cohort, enrolled during active infection, were followed longitudinally. The data belong to a study of blood T cell repertoires in COVID-19. On the study more broadly: The samples span acute and convalescent COVID-19 from the United States, Italy and Spain. PBMCs, B-cell-depleted T cells, or T cells provided the cDNA or gDNA that made up the material.

The V call is TRBV6-1, the J call TRBJ1-1, with D tentatively TRBD1 (6 bases). This TCR derives from a man aged 30 to 45 with COVID-19, enrolled during active disease. Sequenced material: peripheral blood. The CDR3 loop reads CASSDRGAGYTEAFF. CDR3 sequence (DNA): TGTGCCAGCAGTGACAGGGGCGCGGGTTACACTGAAGCTTTCTTT.